This entry concerns a single TCR beta chain. Its target is not known. Sequencing was performed with immunoSEQ multiplex PCR; in TCRdb, only in-frame clones are kept and a portion is missing. The sample includes approximately 26,000 clones, roughly 86% of them seen just once. The data originate from a study of T cells in narcolepsy. Study-wide context: Enrolled donors included narcolepsy type 1 or type 2 patients and healthy controls. Findings and limits, study-wide: Blood of same and different patients, but not healthy controls, reportedly held recurring autoreactive clonotypes. Same-patient CSF and blood CD4+ T cell clonotypes included HCRT-specific and TRIB2-specific autoreactive ones.

The CDR3 totals 14 residues. The V gene lost 5 bases and the J gene lost 4 bases, with 11 bases spanning the gap. Germline loops: CDR1 LNHNV, CDR2 YYDKDF (reference sequence). Sequencing was done on a sample of memory (CD45RA-) CD4+ T cells from blood. The chain is built from TRBV15 and TRBJ2-2, with D possibly matching TRBD1 (5 bases). This receptor was taken from a human donor in good health. CDR3 in amino acids: CATSSYRSTGELFF. In DNA, the CDR3 is TGTGCCACCAGCTCATACAGGTCCACCGGGGAGCTGTTTTTT.